The present T cell receptor beta chain was sequenced within a study of T cells in Graves' hyperthyroidism and ophthalmopathy. RNA transcripts yielded amplified TCR beta CDR3 regions. With the HTBI primer set, the TCR CDR3 went through a first round of RT-PCR. TCRdb passed the multiplex PCR reads through MiXCR, listing each CDR3 protein once. The sample lists about 500,000 distinct CDR3 sequences; approximately 15% were seen once. Study-level findings and limits: Stable hyperthyroidism was told apart from ophthalmopathy by a model built on 13 V-J features.

Many counts were recorded for this clonotype. Its matching antigen is unknown. The CDR3 has 13 residues. Trimming took 2 bases from V and 1 from J, leaving 6 bases between them. Germline V CDR1 and CDR2: SGHKS, YYEKEE (reference sequence). This receptor was identified in a woman between 18 and 30 years old with Graves' hyperthyroidism. The V gene is TRBV5-5, the J gene TRBJ1-1; no clear D gene. The sequencing sample was made of blood. The CDR3 DNA is TGTGCCAGCAGCTTCAAGCCGAACACTGAAGCTTTCTTT. Translation: CASSFKPNTEAFF.